The 15 T cell receptor beta chains below all came from one sample that was sequenced in a study of cytomegalovirus exposure and HLA in healthy donors. Repertoires were generated with immunoSEQ multiplex PCR, while TCRdb's copy carries only in-frame clones and drops some. Among a few hundred thousand clones listed, 86% were seen once. Sequencing was carried out using PBMCs. The source of these receptors is a woman between 18 and 30 years old in good health and CMV-seronegative.

The chain couples TRBV11-2 to TRBJ2-7, with 9 bases identical to TRBD2. CDR1 is SGHAT, CDR2 FQNNGV, per germline. With 3 bases clipped from V and 6 bases from J, the junction kept 6 bases outside the gene matches. This CDR3 is 14 amino acids long. The chain's CDR3 is CASSFSGGGGEQYF. DNA for the CDR3: TGTGCCAGCAGCTTTAGCGGGGGCGGGGGCGAGCAGTACTTC.

About this clone itself: The sample has other DNA sequences that encode this CDR3 too. V usage is TRBV2 and J usage is TRBJ2-7, with 8 positions matching TRBD1. The CDR3 consists of 14 residues. V trimming: 3 bases; J trimming: 1 base; junction bases outside the gene matches: 2. Germline CDR1 reads SNHLY; CDR2 reads FYNNEI. The DNA of the CDR3 is TGTGCCAGCAGTGACGGACAGGGTTCCTACGAGCAGTACTTC. Its protein is CASSDGQGSYEQYF.

The rearrangement joins TRBV7-8 to TRBJ1-2; no definite D call. Germline V gene lookup returns CDR1 SGHVS and CDR2 FQNEAQ. The V and J ends lost 7 bases and 6 bases respectively, with 18 bases between them. The CDR3 length is 14 residues. The CDR3 DNA sequence: TGTGCCAGCACCACGGCCTCGGGTCCTAATGGCTACACCTTC. This sequence encodes CASTTASGPNGYTF.

The V gene is TRBV19, the J gene TRBJ2-2; perhaps TRBD2 as D (6 bases). This CDR3 region has 14 residues. The V end lost 4 bases, the J end lost 1 base, and 7 bases lay between the germline ends. Germline lookup yields CDR1 LNHDA and CDR2 SQIVND (reference sequence). CDR3 sequence (DNA): TGTGCCAGTAGTACGGGAGTGAACACCGGGGAGCTGTTTTTT. Translation: CASSTGVNTGELFF.

This clone was picked up one time. This chain connects TRBV6-6 to TRBJ1-2; 8 bases agree with TRBD1. The length of the CDR3 is 14 residues. CDR1 is MNHNY, CDR2 SVGAGI, per germline (reference sequence). After removal of 6 bases from V and 14 bases from J, the junction contained 17 bases not matched to a gene. The CDR3 DNA reads as TGTGCCAGCAGCCCGAGTGAGTGGCCGGACAGGGAAACCTTC. It yields the protein CASSPSEWPDRETF.

V and J are TRBV6-1 and TRBJ2-1; the match to TRBD2 covers 8 bases. This CDR3 contains 14 residues. The J segment lost 9 bases and the V segment lost 6 bases, leaving 10 bases of the junction unmatched. CDR1 MNHNS and CDR2 SASEGT come from the germline V gene. The CDR3 DNA is TGTGCCAGCAGCCCGGGACTAGTTTTCGGTGAGCAGTTCTTC. Translated: CASSPGLVFGEQFF.

The chain couples TRBV7-9 to TRBJ1-2, with D tentatively TRBD1 (6 bases). Germline CDR1 SEHNR, CDR2 FQNEAQ (reference sequence). The V gene lost 6 bases and the J gene lost 8 bases, with 10 bases spanning the gap. The CDR3 totals 11 residues. The CDR3 is CASSAGVGYTF. The CDR3 region has the DNA TGTGCCAGCAGTGCAGGGGTCGGCTACACCTTC.

This clone occurred a few times. J is TRBJ2-3 and V is TRBV9; maybe TRBD1 (6 bases). The ends were cut back, 4 bases at V and 2 bases at J, with 17 bases in the middle. CDR3 length: 16 residues. Germline V gives CDR1 SGDLS, CDR2 YYNGEE. The CDR3, as DNA: TGTGCCAGCAGCCCCAGGGGCTGGGGCCTCACAGATACGCAGTATTTT. Translating it yields CASSPRGWGLTDTQYF.

The chain employs TRBV29-1 and TRBJ2-1; no clear D. The germline gives CDR1 SQVTM, CDR2 ANQGSEA. V was cut by 4 bases and J by 5 bases, with 12 bases left in between. The CDR3 loop spans 13 amino acids. The CDR3 region is CSVVSPPHNEQFF. CDR3 DNA: TGCAGCGTTGTTAGTCCCCCACACAATGAGCAGTTCTTC.

This chain links TRBV6-7 with TRBJ2-3, with 9 bases aligning to TRBD2. TRBV6-7 is classed as an ORF, of uncertain function. CDR3 length: 16 amino acids. V dropped 0 bases and J dropped 5; count of bases not matched to a gene: 6. For the CDR3, the DNA is TGTGCCAGCAGTTACTCGGATAGCGGGAGAGGAGATACGCAGTATTTT. This codes for CASSYSDSGRGDTQYF.

V is TRBV5-1 and J is TRBJ2-2, with D possibly matching TRBD2 (5 bases). Germline CDR1 and CDR2: SGHRS and YFSETQ. The CDR3 contains 15 residues. Trimming left V 3 bases short and J 0 bases short, with 9 bases between. The CDR3 loop reads CASSSSLSNTGELFF. As DNA, the CDR3 is TGCGCCAGCAGCTCTAGCCTCTCGAACACCGGGGAGCTGTTTTTT.

The rearrangement joins TRBV5-1 to TRBJ2-2, with D perhaps matching TRBD1 (6 bases). V was cut by 4 bases and J by 0 bases, with 10 bases left in between. The CDR3 consists of 15 residues. Germline-derived CDR1 and CDR2 are SGHRS and YFSETQ. The CDR3: CASSPAGANTGELFF. Here the CDR3 DNA reads TGCGCCAGCAGCCCGGCAGGGGCGAACACCGGGGAGCTGTTTTTT.

V and J are TRBV6-5 and TRBJ2-5, with 7 bases lining up with TRBD2. CDR1 is MNHEY, CDR2 SVGAGI, per germline. This CDR3 is built from 16 residues. The junction had 10 bases not matched to a gene; V was cut back by 4 bases and J by 2 bases. CDR3: CASSSGLTLLQETQYF. The CDR3 region has the DNA TGTGCCAGCAGTTCGGGACTAACTTTACTTCAAGAGACCCAGTACTTC.

V is TRBV27 and J is TRBJ2-7; 7 nucleotides agree with TRBD1. The germline CDR1 and CDR2 sequences are MNHEY and SMNVEV (reference sequence). V gave up 0 bases and J gave up 4 bases; unmatched junction bases: 6. The CDR3 sequence is 15 residues long. For the CDR3, the DNA is TGTGCCAGCAGTTTATCCGCGACAGGGTTGTACGAGCAGTACTTC. Its protein is CASSLSATGLYEQYF.

The chain links TRBV4-1 to TRBJ2-7; TRBD1 matches 7 bases. The CDR3 contains 16 residues. CDR1 and CDR2 from the germline V gene are MGHRA and YSYEKL. J gave up 0 bases and V 3 bases, and 8 bases lay outside the gene matches. CDR3 amino acids: CASSHSPTGSSYEQYF. The CDR3 region has the DNA TGCGCCAGCAGCCATTCCCCGACAGGGAGCTCCTACGAGCAGTACTTC.